The text below deals with one T cell receptor (beta chain). Its antigen is currently unknown. This sample is drawn from a study of shared clonotypes between healthy human individuals. The overall study: There were three CD4 naive, three CD4 memory, two CD8 naive and one CD8 memory plates per donor.

The assay ran at deep level. Several immunoSEQ plates held equal portions of the genomic DNA taken from each subset. Method: immunoSEQ multiplex PCR; TCRdb's copy keeps in-frame clones and lacks some. The table has about 1 million clones, 75% seen once. Notes on the study in general: Non-shared clonotypes had lower generation probabilities than those shared by all four donors.

The CDR3 sequence is 16 residues long. Germline CDR1 is MDHEN and CDR2 is SYDVKM. Losses at the gene ends were 1 base for V and 2 bases for J; bases not matched to a gene: 4. The TCR sequence derives from a young man in good health. Sequenced material: memory CD4+ T cells sorted from blood. Indicated subset: CD45RA-negative fraction. This rearrangement joins TRBV28 to TRBJ2-7; 11 bases align to TRBD2. CDR3 loop: CASSLFRLAGPYEQYF. DNA for the CDR3: TGTGCCAGCAGTTTATTTAGACTAGCGGGGCCCTACGAGCAGTACTTC.